This T cell receptor (beta chain) was sequenced for a study of blood T cell repertoires in COVID-19 (TCRdb year 2020). For the wider study: Collaborator samples came from the United States, Italy and Spain and covered acute and convalescent phases of COVID-19. The prospective study material was composed of cDNA or gDNA derived from T cells, B-cell-depleted T cells, or PBMCs. Deeply sampled blood TCRbeta repertoires from subjects exposed to, actively infected with, or recovered from COVID-19 were included in the dataset. The repertoires were made available in a free public database intended to serve as a resource for research on the immune response to SARS-CoV-2. The samples were drawn from two sources: the first 160 participants of the ongoing ImmuneRACE study, and 1,000 to 1,500 subjects contributed by 6 global collaborators. Nearly every sample came with metadata listing a de-identified subject ID, COVID-19 status, age in years and sex. Where HLA class I and class II types were available, the types were taken from metadata supplied by the sample provider, not from assay-based typing. What the research found in general, with its limitations: The amount of clinical and demographic metadata varied by source and participant and was provided uncurated.

Whole blood was collected in K2EDTA tubes by collaborating institutions according to the institutions' own protocols. For TCRbeta analysis, collaborators shipped samples as frozen whole blood, isolated PBMCs, or DNA extracted from either of those sample types. The immunoSEQ Assay, a bias-controlled multiplex PCR, was used to amplify TCRbeta CDR3 regions from genomic DNA. The study's own analysis went as follows. The number of nucleated cells in each sample was estimated from the amplification of reference gene primers within the assay. Sequence reads were collapsed and filtered to measure the absolute abundance of every unique TCRbeta CDR3 rearrangement. For each sample, productive Simpson clonality was calculated as the square root of Simpson's diversity index across productive rearrangements. TCRdb carries this immuneACCESS record with in-frame sequences only. Its versions omit some clonotypes, under half of them owing to an unresolved V gene in the studies checked, with the rest unexplained. V, J and clone size reflect that table, while D and trimming were determined from the DNA. The sample table holds more than 400,000 clones, of which approximately 85% were seen once. The ten largest clones capture approximately 2.9% of the sample.

Via the germline V gene (reference sequence), CDR1 is SGHAT and CDR2 FQDESV. Deletion took 1 base off V and 7 bases off J, with a span of 10 bases between the germline ends. The CDR3 starts with the cysteine, ends with the phenylalanine, and has 13 residues. Of the read, only the CDR3 DNA is kept; its 39 bases are in frame from base 1. Note on this clone: Its antigen remains undetermined. No much larger clonotype is one base removed from it; base qualities were not supplied.

Sequences were obtained from peripheral blood. The clonotype comes from a human donor in a cohort sampled during active COVID-19. The rearrangement combines TRBV11-1 with TRBJ1-1; the D gene cannot be resolved reliably. The CDR3 protein sequence reads: CASSLDRTVEAFF. The nucleotide sequence reads TGTGCCAGCAGCTTAGATCGTACAGTTGAAGCTTTCTTT.